A selection of T cell receptor beta chains follows, all from one sample in a study of blood T cell repertoires in COVID-19. The assay was immunoSEQ multiplex PCR, and TCRdb's table has in-frame clones only and misses some. The table records a few hundred thousand clones, approximately 85% of them present only once. What was sequenced was PBMCs or T cells enriched from blood (not recorded which). Source of these receptors: a woman aged 25 to 45 who had recovered from COVID-19. Both conserved end residues are part of each CDR3. The order of the fields is V gene, J gene, clone size, D gene, CDR3 DNA, CDR3 protein. The D gene is left open where the match is weak. For some rows the clone size is stated as once, few or many, or as a class when expanded; others skip it.

TRBV2	TRBJ1-2	-	-	TGTGCCAGCAAATCGGGGACATACACCTTC	CASKSGTYTF
TRBV19	TRBJ2-3	-	TRBD2	TGTGCCAGTAGTATCATCCCAGCGGGAGTCGATACGCAGTATTTT	CASSIIPAGVDTQYF
TRBV4-1	TRBJ1-3	-	-	TGCGCCAGCAGCCAAGGGGGGGGGAACACCATATATTTT	CASSQGGGNTIYF
TRBV4-1	TRBJ1-1	-	-	TGCGCCAGCAGCCAAGTCTCCAGGGCCACTGAAGCTTTCTTT	CASSQVSRATEAFF
TRBV30	TRBJ2-7	-	TRBD2	TGTGCCTGGACCCGGGGGGCCTACGAGCAGTACTTC	CAWTRGAYEQYF
TRBV27	TRBJ1-2	-	TRBD1	TGTGCCAGCAGGCGTACTGGACAGGGGGCCCTCTATGGCTACACCTTC	CASRRTGQGALYGYTF
TRBV19	TRBJ1-5	-	TRBD1	TGTGCCAGTAGTATCCCAGGGGGCCAGCCCCAGCATTTT	CASSIPGGQPQHF
TRBV11-2	TRBJ2-5	-	TRBD1	TGTGCCAGCAGCAGCACAGGGGGCTCCTTGGAGACCCAGTACTTC	CASSSTGGSLETQYF
TRBV6-2/TRBV6-3	TRBJ1-5	-	TRBD1	TGTGCCAGCAGTTATAGAGGGGGCGCGAATCAGCCCCAGCATTTT	CASSYRGGANQPQHF
TRBV19	TRBJ1-6	-	TRBD1	TGTGCCAGTAAAGGGGGCAGATCACCCCTCCACTTT	CASKGGRSPLHF
TRBV4-1	TRBJ2-5	-	TRBD2	TGCGCCAGCAGCCCAAAGGGACTAGCGGGGGGCTGGAGGGAGACCCAGTACTTC	CASSPKGLAGGWRETQYF
TRBV18	TRBJ1-1	-	-	TGTGCCAGCTCACCACAAAGGCAGGGTGAAGCTTTCTTT	CASSPQRQGEAFF
TRBV5-4	TRBJ1-2	-	-	TGTGCCAGCAGCTACGGGGGGCTTGAAGCTAACTATGGCTACACCTTC	CASSYGGLEANYGYTF
TRBV5-8	TRBJ1-6	-	-	TGTGCCAGCACTTTTCAGGGCAGCTCCTATAATTCACCCCTCCACTTT	CASTFQGSSYNSPLHF
TRBV11-2	TRBJ1-3	-	-	TGTGCCAGCAGCTTAGGGGGGGCTGGAAACACCATATATTTT	CASSLGGAGNTIYF
TRBV6-5	TRBJ1-6	-	TRBD1	TGTGCCAGCAGCAGCGACAGGGTTAATTCACCCCTCCACTTT	CASSSDRVNSPLHF
TRBV28	TRBJ2-7	-	TRBD1	TGTGCCAGCAGTCGGACAGGGGTCTACGAGCAGTACTTC	CASSRTGVYEQYF
TRBV11-2	TRBJ2-7	-	TRBD2	TGTGCCAGCAGCTTTAGGATTCGGGGGGCCTACGAGCAGTACTTC	CASSFRIRGAYEQYF
TRBV9	TRBJ1-5	-	-	TGTGCCAGCAGCGTAGACTTAGTACAGCCCCAGCATTTT	CASSVDLVQPQHF
TRBV18	TRBJ1-4	-	TRBD1	TGTGCCAGCTCACCACCCAGACAGGGTTTTTTTGAAAAACTGTTTTTT	CASSPPRQGFFEKLFF
TRBV7-3	TRBJ1-4	-	TRBD1	TGTGCCAGCAGCCCTGGTACCGGGACAGGGGTACGAGAAAAACTGTTTTTT	CASSPGTGTGVREKLFF
TRBV27	TRBJ2-2	-	TRBD2	TGTGCCAGCAGTTTATTTAGGGTAGCGGGGCGGGGCACCGGGGAGCTGTTTTTT	CASSLFRVAGRGTGELFF
TRBV19	TRBJ2-7	-	TRBD1	TGTGCCAGTAGTATTGGTGGACAGGGGTTTTACGAGCAGTACTTC	CASSIGGQGFYEQYF
TRBV19	TRBJ1-1	-	-	TGTGCCAGTAGTTTTACAGGGCGGGGGTCTGAAGCTTTCTTT	CASSFTGRGSEAFF
TRBV18	TRBJ2-7	-	-	TGTGCCAGCTCACCTCAGGACAGAGGGACCTACGAGCAGTACTTC	CASSPQDRGTYEQYF
TRBV5-1	TRBJ1-6	-	TRBD1	TGCGCCAGCAGCTTGGCCAAGACAGGGCAGACTTCACCCCTCCACTTT	CASSLAKTGQTSPLHF
TRBV4-1	TRBJ2-7	-	TRBD2	TGCGCCAGCAGGTTCGCGGGGGGGTCTTACGAGCAGTACTTC	CASRFAGGSYEQYF
TRBV3-1/TRBV3-2	TRBJ2-3	-	TRBD2	TGTGCCAGCACGGCTAGCGGGGGGGATACGCAGTATTTT	CASTASGGDTQYF
TRBV9	TRBJ1-2	-	-	TGTGCCAGCAGCCCCTCGGGATCGCACTATGGCTACACCTTC	CASSPSGSHYGYTF
TRBV30	TRBJ1-2	once	-	TGTGCCCTCTCCAGAGGGTCCGGCTATGGCTACACCTTC	CALSRGSGYGYTF
TRBV7-2	TRBJ2-1	-	TRBD2	TGTGCCAGCAGCGCGGGACTAGCGGGGGGGCAGCAGTTCTTC	CASSAGLAGGQQFF
TRBV30	TRBJ1-2	-	-	TGTGCCTGGAGTGTACAAGAGAGGGCTGCGGGCTATGGCTACACCTTC	CAWSVQERAAGYGYTF
TRBV28	TRBJ2-3	-	-	TGTGCCAGCAGCCTCCCGAGCGGTGGATTTGCTACAGATACGCAGTATTTT	CASSLPSGGFATDTQYF
TRBV10-3	TRBJ2-2	-	-	TGTGCCATCAGTGAACAGGGGAACACCGGGGAGCTGTTTTTT	CAISEQGNTGELFF
TRBV11-2	TRBJ1-1	-	-	TGTGCCAGCAGCTCGGGGGCTCGGGAGGCCACTGAAGCTTTCTTT	CASSSGAREATEAFF
TRBV11-2	TRBJ2-1	-	TRBD2	TGTGCCAGTGGCGGCGGGACTAGCGGGGCCTCCTACAATGAGCAGTTCTTC	CASGGGTSGASYNEQFF
TRBV19	TRBJ1-6	-	-	TGTGCCAGTAGTAACCTTCAGGGGAGGGTGGATAATTCACCCCTCCACTTT	CASSNLQGRVDNSPLHF
TRBV2	TRBJ1-1	-	-	TGTGCCAGCAGTGTACTTGGGACACAGAACACTGAAGCTTTCTTT	CASSVLGTQNTEAFF
TRBV20-1	TRBJ2-7	-	-	TGCAGTGCTAGGTTCCGAGGCGAGCAGTACTTC	CSARFRGEQYF
TRBV30	TRBJ2-5	-	-	TGTGCCTGGAGCCGGGGAGGGGGAAGATGGGAGACCCAGTACTTC	CAWSRGGGRWETQYF
TRBV21-1	TRBJ1-6	-	-	TGTGCCAGCAGCAAGCCTTCAGGGAATAATTCACCCCTCCACTTT	CASSKPSGNNSPLHF
TRBV7-3	TRBJ2-1	-	-	TGTGCCAGCAGCCTCCTGGGCGCCGGCTACAATGAGCAGTTCTTC	CASSLLGAGYNEQFF
TRBV30	TRBJ1-6	once	-	TGTGCCTGGAGTGTACCGGGGGATACGTCTTACCAGTTACTCCACTTT	CAWSVPGDTSYQLLHF
TRBV5-6	TRBJ1-2	-	-	TGTGCCAGCAGCTATTTCCAGGTAACTGAAGGCTACACCTTC	CASSYFQVTEGYTF
TRBV21-1	TRBJ1-1	-	-	TGTGCCAGCAGCAAATTTGGGGGGGTTAAGGAGACGAACACTGAAGCTTTCTTT	CASSKFGGVKETNTEAFF
TRBV3-1/TRBV3-2	TRBJ2-5	-	TRBD2	TGTGCCAGCAGCCTCGGACTAGCCGGGGAGACCCAGTACTTC	CASSLGLAGETQYF
TRBV27	TRBJ2-1	-	-	TGTGCCAGCAGTTTACTACATGGAGGTGAGCAGTTCTTC	CASSLLHGGEQFF
TRBV5-1	TRBJ1-1	-	-	TGCGCCAGCAGCCAAGGGGCGAACACTGAAGCTTTCTTT	CASSQGANTEAFF
TRBV27	TRBJ1-4	few	-	TGTGCCAGCAGTCACGCCTCGAGCCGGGAGTTAGAAAAACTGTTTTTT	CASSHASSRELEKLFF
TRBV11-3	TRBJ2-4	once	-	TGTGCCAGCAGCCGGAAGGGAGTAGCCAAAAACATTCAGTACTTC	CASSRKGVAKNIQYF
TRBV7-2	TRBJ1-6	-	TRBD1	TGTGCCAGCAGCTTAGGCCCCAGGACAGGGGGTGGGTCACCCCTCCACTTT	CASSLGPRTGGGSPLHF
TRBV7-6	TRBJ2-7	once	-	TGTGCCAGCAGCCCTCGGACAGATAGCACCTACGAGCAGTACTTC	CASSPRTDSTYEQYF
TRBV19	TRBJ2-3	-	TRBD1	TGTGCCAGTAGTATAGATCTCCCCTCTGCCGACAGGGGACCGTCAGATACGCAGTATTTT	CASSIDLPSADRGPSDTQYF
TRBV11-2	TRBJ1-1	-	TRBD1	TGTGCCAGCAGTCGAAATGACAGGGGGCATGGGAACACTGAAGCTTTCTTT	CASSRNDRGHGNTEAFF
TRBV9	TRBJ2-3	-	-	TGTGCCAGCAGCCAACTCCACACAGATACGCAGTATTTT	CASSQLHTDTQYF